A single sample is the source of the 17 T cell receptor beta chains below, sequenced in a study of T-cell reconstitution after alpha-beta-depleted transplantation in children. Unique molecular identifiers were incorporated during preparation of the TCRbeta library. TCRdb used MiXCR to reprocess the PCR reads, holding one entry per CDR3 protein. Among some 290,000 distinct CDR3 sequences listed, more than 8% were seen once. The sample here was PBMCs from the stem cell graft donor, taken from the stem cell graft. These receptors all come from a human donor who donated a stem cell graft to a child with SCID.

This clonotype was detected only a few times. Written as DNA, the CDR3 is TGTGCCAGCAGTTTAAAGGTGATACCCAATGAGCAGTTCTTC. Protein product: CASSLKVIPNEQFF. J is TRBJ2-1 and V is TRBV12-3 or TRBV12-4; D is undetermined. This CDR3 is built from 14 residues. Trimming took 2 bases from V and 6 from J, leaving 11 bases between them.

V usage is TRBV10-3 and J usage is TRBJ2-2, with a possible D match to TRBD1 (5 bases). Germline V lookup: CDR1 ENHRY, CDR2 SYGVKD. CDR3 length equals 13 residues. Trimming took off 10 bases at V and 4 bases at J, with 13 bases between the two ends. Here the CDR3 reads CATAGHFTGELFF. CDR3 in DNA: TGTGCCACGGCAGGGCACTTCACCGGGGAGCTGTTTTTT.

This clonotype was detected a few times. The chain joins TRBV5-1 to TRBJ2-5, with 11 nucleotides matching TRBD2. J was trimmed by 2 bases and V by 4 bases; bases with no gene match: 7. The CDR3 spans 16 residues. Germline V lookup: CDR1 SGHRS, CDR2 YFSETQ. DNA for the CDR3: TGCGCCAGCAGCCGCCCACTAGCGGGGGAGCAAGAGACCCAGTACTTC. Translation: CASSRPLAGEQETQYF. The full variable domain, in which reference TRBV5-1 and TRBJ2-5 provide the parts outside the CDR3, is KAGVTQTPRYLIKTRGQQVTLSCSPISGHRSVSWYQQTPGQGLQFLFEYFSETQRNKGNFPGRFSGRQFSNSRSEMNVSTLELGDSALYLCASSRPLAGEQETQYFGPGTRLLVL.

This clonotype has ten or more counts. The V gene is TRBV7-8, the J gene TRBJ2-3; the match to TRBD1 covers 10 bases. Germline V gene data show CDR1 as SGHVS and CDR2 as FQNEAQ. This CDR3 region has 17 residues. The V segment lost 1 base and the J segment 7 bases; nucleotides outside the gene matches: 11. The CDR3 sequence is CASSLDRVTGGHHTQYF. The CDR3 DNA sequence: TGTGCCAGCAGCTTAGACCGGGTGACAGGGGGCCATCATACGCAGTATTTT.

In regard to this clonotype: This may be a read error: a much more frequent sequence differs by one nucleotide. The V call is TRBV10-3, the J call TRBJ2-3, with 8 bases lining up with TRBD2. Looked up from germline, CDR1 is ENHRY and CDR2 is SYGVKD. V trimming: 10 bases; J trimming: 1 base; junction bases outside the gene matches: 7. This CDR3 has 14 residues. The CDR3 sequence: CASRLAWGTDTQYF. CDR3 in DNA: TGTGCCAGCCGACTAGCGTGGGGCACAGATACGCAGTATTTT.

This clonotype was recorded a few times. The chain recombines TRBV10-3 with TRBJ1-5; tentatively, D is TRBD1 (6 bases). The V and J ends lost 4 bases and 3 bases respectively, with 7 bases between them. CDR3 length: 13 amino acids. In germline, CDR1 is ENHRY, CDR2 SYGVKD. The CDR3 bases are TGTGCCATCAGTGGGACAGACAATCAGCCCCAGCATTTT. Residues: CAISGTDNQPQHF.

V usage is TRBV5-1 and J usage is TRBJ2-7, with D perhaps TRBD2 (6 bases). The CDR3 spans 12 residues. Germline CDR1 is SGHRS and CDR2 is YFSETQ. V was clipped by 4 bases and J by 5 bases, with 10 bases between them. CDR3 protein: CASSPGGDEQYF. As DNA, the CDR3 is TGCGCCAGCAGCCCCGGAGGGGACGAGCAGTACTTC.

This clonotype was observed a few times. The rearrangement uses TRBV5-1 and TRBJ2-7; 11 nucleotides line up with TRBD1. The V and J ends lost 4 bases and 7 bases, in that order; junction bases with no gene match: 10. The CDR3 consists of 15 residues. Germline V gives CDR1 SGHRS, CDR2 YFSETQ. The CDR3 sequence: CASSQRTGGEWEQYF. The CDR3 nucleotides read TGCGCCAGCAGCCAACGGACAGGGGGCGAATGGGAGCAGTACTTC.

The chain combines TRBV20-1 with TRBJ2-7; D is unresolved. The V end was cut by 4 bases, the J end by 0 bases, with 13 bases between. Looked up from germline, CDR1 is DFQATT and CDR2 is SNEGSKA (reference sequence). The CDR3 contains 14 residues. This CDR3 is CSATAVGSSYEQYF. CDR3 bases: TGCAGTGCTACGGCGGTGGGAAGCTCCTACGAGCAGTACTTC.

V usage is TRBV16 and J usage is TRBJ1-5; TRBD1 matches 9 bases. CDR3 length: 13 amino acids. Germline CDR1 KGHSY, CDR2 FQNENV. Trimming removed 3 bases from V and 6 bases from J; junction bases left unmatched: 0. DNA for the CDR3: TGTGCCAGCAGCCAGGACAGGGGTCAGCCCCAGCATTTT. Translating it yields CASSQDRGQPQHF.

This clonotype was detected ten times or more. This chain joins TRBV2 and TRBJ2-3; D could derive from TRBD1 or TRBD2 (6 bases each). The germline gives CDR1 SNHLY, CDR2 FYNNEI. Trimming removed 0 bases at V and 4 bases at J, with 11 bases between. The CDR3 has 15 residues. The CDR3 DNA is TGTGCCAGCAGTGAAGCGGTTGGGGGGCCAGATACGCAGTATTTT. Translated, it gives CASSEAVGGPDTQYF.

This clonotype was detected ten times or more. Here the CDR3 DNA reads TGTGCCAGCAGCCCCAGGTTAACAGGAGAGACCCAGTACTTC. It codes for CASSPRLTGETQYF. This rearrangement joins TRBV14 to TRBJ2-5; D may be TRBD1 (5 bases). Germline V gene sequence: CDR1 SGHDN, CDR2 FVKESK. The length of the CDR3 is 14 residues. The V end was cut by 4 bases, the J end by 4 bases, with 13 bases between.

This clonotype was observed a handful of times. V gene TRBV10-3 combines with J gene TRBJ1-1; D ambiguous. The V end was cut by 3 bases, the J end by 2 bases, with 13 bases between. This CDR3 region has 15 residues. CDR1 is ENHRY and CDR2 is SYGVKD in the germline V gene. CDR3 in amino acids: CAISESLVLNTEAFF. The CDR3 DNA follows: TGTGCCATCAGTGAATCCCTGGTTTTAAACACTGAAGCTTTCTTT.

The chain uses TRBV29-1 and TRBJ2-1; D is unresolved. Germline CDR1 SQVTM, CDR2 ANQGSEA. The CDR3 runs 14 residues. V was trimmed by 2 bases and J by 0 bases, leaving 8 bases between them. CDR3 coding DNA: TGCAGCGTTGAATTGGAGAGCTCCTACAATGAGCAGTTCTTC. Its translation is CSVELESSYNEQFF.

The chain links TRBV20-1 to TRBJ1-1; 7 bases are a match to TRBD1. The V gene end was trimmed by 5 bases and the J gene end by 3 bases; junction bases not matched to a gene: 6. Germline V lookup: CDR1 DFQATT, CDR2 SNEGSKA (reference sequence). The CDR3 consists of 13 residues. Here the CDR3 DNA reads TGCAGTGCTTACGGACAGGCCGACACTGAAGCTTTCTTT. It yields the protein CSAYGQADTEAFF.

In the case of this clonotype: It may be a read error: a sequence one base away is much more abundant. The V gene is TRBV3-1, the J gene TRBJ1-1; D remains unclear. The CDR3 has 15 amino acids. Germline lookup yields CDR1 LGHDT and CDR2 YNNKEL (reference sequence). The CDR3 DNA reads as TGTGCCAGCAGCCCCAGACCTTTCATGAACAATGAAGCTTTCTTT. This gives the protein CASSPRPFMNNEAFF.

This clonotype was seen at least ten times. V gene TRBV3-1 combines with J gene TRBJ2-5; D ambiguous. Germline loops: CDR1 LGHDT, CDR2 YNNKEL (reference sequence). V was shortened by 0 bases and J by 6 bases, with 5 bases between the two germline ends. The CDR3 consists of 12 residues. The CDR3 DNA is TGTGCCAGCAGCCAAGATGAGAAGACCCAGTACTTC. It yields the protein CASSQDEKTQYF.